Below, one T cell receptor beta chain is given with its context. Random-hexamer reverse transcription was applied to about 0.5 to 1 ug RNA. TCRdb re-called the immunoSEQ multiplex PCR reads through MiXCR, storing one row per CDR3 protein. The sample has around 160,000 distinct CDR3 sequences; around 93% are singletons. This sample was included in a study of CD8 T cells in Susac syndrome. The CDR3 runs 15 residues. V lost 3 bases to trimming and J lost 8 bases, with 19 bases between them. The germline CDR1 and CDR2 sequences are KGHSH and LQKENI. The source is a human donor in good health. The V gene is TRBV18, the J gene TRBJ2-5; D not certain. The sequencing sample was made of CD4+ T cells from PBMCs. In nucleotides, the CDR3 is TGTGCCAGCTCACCTCCCAAGGAGCCAAGAGAAACCCAGTACTTC. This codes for CASSPPKEPRETQYF.